This is a list of T cell receptor beta chains from one sample in a study of T cell changes during pregnancy in multiple sclerosis. Method: immunoSEQ multiplex PCR; TCRdb's copy keeps in-frame clones and lacks some. This repertoire shows approximately 34,000 clones, 90% found once; its top ten account for around 13%. The specimen was CD8+ T cells from peripheral blood mononuclear cells, collected in the first trimester of pregnancy. The receptors here all came from a female donor with multiple sclerosis, enrolled in a pregnancy study. Each CDR3 is given with its conserved first and last residue. A D gene is named only where the DNA matches it firmly. Clone size is shown for a subset of rows, as once, few, many or a class of expanded clone.

d_gene	v_gene	abundance	j_gene	CDR3nt	CDR3aa
TRBD2	TRBV9	once	TRBJ2-3	TGTGCCAGCAGCGTAAGCGGGAGAGGCGCAGATACGCAGTATTTT	CASSVSGRGADTQYF
.	TRBV5-6	once	TRBJ2-5	TGTGCCAGCAGCTTCCTCCAAGAGACCCAGTACTTC	CASSFLQETQYF
.	TRBV19	few	TRBJ1-1	TGTGCCAGTAGTATATATCACAGGAACACTGAAGCTTTCTTT	CASSIYHRNTEAFF
.	TRBV7-9	.	TRBJ2-5	TGTGCCAGCGTAGCCTCGGGAGAAGAGACCCAGTACTTC	CASVASGEETQYF
.	TRBV28	few	TRBJ1-1	TGTGCCAGCAGTTCCGGGGGGGGGACTGAAGCTTTCTTT	CASSSGGGTEAFF
TRBD2	TRBV28	.	TRBJ2-2	TGTGCCAGCAGCCTAGGAAATGCGGGAGGGACCGGGGAGCTGTTTTTT	CASSLGNAGGTGELFF
.	TRBV29-1	.	TRBJ2-7	TGCAGCGTTGAAGAAGGAACAGGGCCTTCCTACGAGCAGTACTTC	CSVEEGTGPSYEQYF
.	TRBV4-1	.	TRBJ1-1	TGCGCCAGCAGCCAAGAAAGGGGGATGAACACTGAAGCTTTCTTT	CASSQERGMNTEAFF
TRBD1	TRBV4-3	.	TRBJ1-4	TGCGCCAGCAGCCAAGATGGGGGACAGTCTAATGAAAAACTGTTTTTT	CASSQDGGQSNEKLFF
.	TRBV28	.	TRBJ2-3	TGTGCCAGCAGTTTTAAAGGGGCCCCCCCCACAGATACGCAGTATTTT	CASSFKGAPPTDTQYF
TRBD2	TRBV11-2	.	TRBJ2-7	TGTGCCAGCAGCCAAACTAGCGGGAGAACCTACGAGCAGTACTTC	CASSQTSGRTYEQYF
.	TRBV19	once	TRBJ2-7	TGTGCCAGTAGTATCGACCTGGGCGACGAGCAGTACTTC	CASSIDLGDEQYF
TRBD1	TRBV11-2	.	TRBJ2-4	TGTGCCAGCAGCTTAGGGACAGGGAACTCAGCCAAAAACATTCAGTACTTC	CASSLGTGNSAKNIQYF
.	TRBV7-9	.	TRBJ2-3	TGTGCCAGCAGCTTATCGGCAGGTAGCACAGATACGCAGTATTTT	CASSLSAGSTDTQYF
TRBD2	TRBV7-9	.	TRBJ2-3	TGTGCCAGCAGCCCGTCGGACGGGGGACTAAGGACAGATACGCAGTATTTT	CASSPSDGGLRTDTQYF
.	TRBV19	.	TRBJ2-2	TGTGCCAGTAGTATAAGCAGGGAGCTGTTTTTT	CASSISRELFF
.	TRBV28	.	TRBJ1-2	TGTGCCAGCTCTCGCGAGATGTCCTATGGCTACACCTTC	CASSREMSYGYTF
TRBD2	TRBV7-9	.	TRBJ2-1	TGTGCCAGCAGCTCCCTGGGACTAGCTGAGAATGAGCAGTTCTTC	CASSSLGLAENEQFF
TRBD2	TRBV7-9	.	TRBJ2-5	TGTGCCAGCAGCTCGGGACTAGCAGAGACCCAGTACTTC	CASSSGLAETQYF
TRBD1	TRBV2	.	TRBJ2-7	TGTGCCAGCAGTGAAGCGTTGGGGACAGGGCTCTCCTACGAGCAGTACTTC	CASSEALGTGLSYEQYF
TRBD1	TRBV27	.	TRBJ1-4	TGTGCCAGCAGGACAGGGGTAGAAAAACTGTTTTTT	CASRTGVEKLFF
TRBD1	TRBV4-1	medium-sized	TRBJ2-1	TGCGCCAGCAGCCGGTGGACAGGGGTAACCTACAATGAGCAGTTCTTC	CASSRWTGVTYNEQFF
.	TRBV4-2	.	TRBJ2-7	TGTGCCAGCAGCCCCCGGACGGGAGATCTCCTCGAGCAGTACTTC	CASSPRTGDLLEQYF
TRBD2	TRBV9	.	TRBJ2-1	TGTGCCAGCAGCGGACCCGTCTTCCTAGCGGGAAGGGAGCAGTTCTTC	CASSGPVFLAGREQFF
.	TRBV6-5	.	TRBJ2-5	TGTGCCAGCAGTTACTCGGTGGGGGCTACGGAGACCCAGTACTTC	CASSYSVGATETQYF
.	TRBV27	.	TRBJ1-4	TGTGCCAGCAGTTTATGGGGGCGCGGCGAAAAACTGTTTTTT	CASSLWGRGEKLFF
.	TRBV19	.	TRBJ1-5	TGTGCCAGTAGTATCCCTGTCACTCCAAATCAGCCCCAGCATTTT	CASSIPVTPNQPQHF
TRBD1	TRBV29-1	.	TRBJ2-7	TGCAGCGTTGCGCGGACAGGAACCTACGAGCAGTACTTC	CSVARTGTYEQYF
.	TRBV7-9	.	TRBJ2-7	TGTGCCAGCAGCTTCTGGTCCGGGGACGAGCAGTACTTC	CASSFWSGDEQYF
TRBD2	TRBV7-6	.	TRBJ2-7	TGTGCCAGCAGCTTATCTCGCGCGGGAGGTACATACGAGCAGTACTTC	CASSLSRAGGTYEQYF
TRBD2	TRBV2	.	TRBJ2-7	TGTGCCAGCACTGGACTAGCGGACTACGAGCAGTACTTC	CASTGLADYEQYF
.	TRBV6-6	.	TRBJ2-1	TGTGCCAGCAGTTACAGTCCTCGGACAAAGTTCTTC	CASSYSPRTKFF
.	TRBV29-1	.	TRBJ1-1	TGCAGCGTTGACCCCGGTCAGGGTAACACTGAAGCTTTCTTT	CSVDPGQGNTEAFF
.	TRBV7-6	.	TRBJ2-5	TGTGCCAGCAGCTCGACATACCAAGAGACCCAGTACTTC	CASSSTYQETQYF
TRBD1	TRBV13	.	TRBJ1-2	TGTGCCAGCAGCTTAGCCGGGACAGGAGATGGCTACACCTTC	CASSLAGTGDGYTF
TRBD1	TRBV5-6	.	TRBJ2-5	TGTGCCAGCAGCTTGGAGTGGACAGGAACCCAGTACTTC	CASSLEWTGTQYF
TRBD2	TRBV19	.	TRBJ2-2	TGTGCCAGTAGTATGGGGCTAGCGGGAGGTACCGGGGAGCTGTTTTTT	CASSMGLAGGTGELFF
TRBD2	TRBV28	.	TRBJ2-1	TGTGCCAGCAGTTTAGGGACTAGCGGGAGCAATGAGCAGTTCTTC	CASSLGTSGSNEQFF
.	TRBV5-4	.	TRBJ2-4	TGTGCCAGCAGTTCCGGACTTGGGGGGAACATTCAGTACTTC	CASSSGLGGNIQYF
TRBD2	TRBV28	.	TRBJ2-7	TGTGCCAGCAGTTCCCCCCAGACTAGCGGGAGTTACGAGCAGTACTTC	CASSSPQTSGSYEQYF
.	TRBV15	.	TRBJ1-2	TGTGCCACCAGCAGGGGGGGTTCTCGGGACTATGGCTACACCTTC	CATSRGGSRDYGYTF
.	TRBV6-1	.	TRBJ2-7	TGTGCCAGCGGGACTTATTACTCCTACGAGCAGTACTTC	CASGTYYSYEQYF
.	TRBV28	.	TRBJ2-7	TGTGCCAGCAGCCCCCTGTCCGAGGCCTACGAGCAGTACTTC	CASSPLSEAYEQYF
.	TRBV27	once	TRBJ1-1	TGTGCCAGCAGTCTGGTGGGGGGCACTGAAGCTTTCTTT	CASSLVGGTEAFF